This TCR beta chain emerged from a study of cytomegalovirus exposure and HLA in healthy donors. Here immunoSEQ multiplex PCR was the method, and the copy in TCRdb shows in-frame clones only, minus some. Here the sample spans under 200,000 clones, roughly nine tenths being singletons. CDR3 size: 14 residues. Germline CDR1 LNHDA, CDR2 SQIVND (reference sequence). V was clipped by 3 bases and J by 0 bases, with 8 bases between them. What was sequenced was PBMCs. The chain combines TRBV19 with TRBJ1-1, with D unclear. The sequence derives from a woman between 18 and 29 years old in good health and CMV-seropositive. CDR3 protein: CASSMIDMNTEAFF. CDR3 DNA: TGTGCCAGTAGTATGATAGACATGAACACTGAAGCTTTCTTT.